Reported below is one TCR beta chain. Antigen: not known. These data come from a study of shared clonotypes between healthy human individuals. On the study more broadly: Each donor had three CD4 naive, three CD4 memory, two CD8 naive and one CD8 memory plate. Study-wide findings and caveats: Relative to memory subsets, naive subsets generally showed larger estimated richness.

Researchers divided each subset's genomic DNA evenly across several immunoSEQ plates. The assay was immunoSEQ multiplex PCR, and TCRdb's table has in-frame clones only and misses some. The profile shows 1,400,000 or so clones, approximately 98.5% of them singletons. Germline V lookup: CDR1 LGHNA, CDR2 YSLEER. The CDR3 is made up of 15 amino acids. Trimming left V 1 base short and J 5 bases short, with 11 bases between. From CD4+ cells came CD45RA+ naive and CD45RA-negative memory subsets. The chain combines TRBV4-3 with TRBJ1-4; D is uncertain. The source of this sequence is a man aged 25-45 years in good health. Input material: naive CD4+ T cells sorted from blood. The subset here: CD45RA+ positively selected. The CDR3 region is CASSQGPNGNEKLFF. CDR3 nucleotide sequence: TGCGCCAGCAGCCAAGGTCCGAACGGAAATGAAAAACTGTTTTTT.